Presented here are 32 T cell receptor beta chains from one specimen sequenced in a study of naive and memory T cell subsets. No antigens are known for them. Notes on the study in general: Naive repertoires, especially CD8, held a few larger clonotypes, possibly memory cells re-expressing CD45RA.

An equimolar mix of two oligonucleotides served as the beta constant-region primer for TRBC1 and TRBC2. Four rounds of PCR amplified the ligated cDNA using nested alpha and beta constant-region primers plus SP2. TCRdb ran MiXCR on the UMI-ligation and nested PCR reads and lists one entry per CDR3 protein. This repertoire shows about 99,000 distinct CDR3 sequences, about 14% found once; its top ten account for 2.8%. The sequenced material came from naive CD8+ T cells from blood. These TCRs come from a human donor in good health.

V is TRBV12-3 or TRBV12-4 and J is TRBJ1-5; D gene uncertain. The ends were cut back, 5 bases at V and 5 bases at J, with 10 bases in the middle. This CDR3 spans 13 amino acids. CDR3 residues: CASSLGGYQPQHF. As DNA, the CDR3 is TGTGCCAGCAGTCTTGGAGGATATCAGCCCCAGCATTTT.

This clonotype has just a few counts. The chain joins TRBV7-9 to TRBJ2-3; 7 bases align to TRBD1. Per the germline V gene, CDR1 is SEHNR and CDR2 is FQNEAQ (reference sequence). The CDR3 runs to 15 residues. Trimming took 8 bases from V and 3 from J; bases not matched to a gene: 11. The CDR3, as DNA: TGTGCCAGCCACCCTTTGGGGACAGAAACAGATACGCAGTATTTT. Translation: CASHPLGTETDTQYF.

This clonotype was seen a handful of times. The V and J genes are TRBV3-1 and TRBJ2-3, with D possibly TRBD2 on 6 matching bases. Trimming pared 1 base from V and 5 bases from J, leaving 16 bases between. CDR3 length equals 16 residues. Looked up from germline, CDR1 is LGHDT and CDR2 is YNNKEL (reference sequence). The DNA for the CDR3 is TGTGCCAGCAGCCAAGCCCTAGCGTCCAGCGTAGATACGCAGTATTTT. Amino acids: CASSQALASSVDTQYF.

The table lists this clonotype with many counts. The chain combines TRBV20-1 with TRBJ2-7; D gene ambiguous. This CDR3 comprises 17 residues. Trimming cost V 0 bases and J 2 bases, with 20 bases left between them. Germline CDR1 and CDR2: DFQATT and SNEGSKA (reference sequence). CDR3 DNA sequence: TGCAGTGCTAGAGATCATATGGTAGCACCGGCCCCCTACGAGCAGTACTTC. Protein product: CSARDHMVAPAPYEQYF.

V usage is TRBV19 and J usage is TRBJ2-3, with no clear D. Germline V gene data show CDR1 as LNHDA and CDR2 as SQIVND (reference sequence). The CDR3 loop spans 13 amino acids. Deletions cut 1 base from V and 5 bases from J, with 7 bases between. The CDR3 nucleotides are TGTGCCAGTAGTATAGCCCACATAGATACGCAGTATTTT. This sequence encodes CASSIAHIDTQYF.

This chain joins TRBV4-3 and TRBJ2-3, with 9 bases matching TRBD2. The length of the CDR3 is 14 residues. V shed 3 bases and J 4 bases; nucleotides not matched to a gene: 2. CDR1 is LGHNA and CDR2 is YSLEER in the germline V gene. This CDR3 reads CASSHTSGSDTQYF. The CDR3 DNA is TGCGCCAGCAGCCATACTAGCGGGTCAGATACGCAGTATTTT.

This clonotype was counted ten times or more. The chain has TRBV20-1 and TRBJ2-7, with TRBD2 matching 10 bases. The CDR3 totals 15 residues. With V trimmed by 6 bases and J by 3 bases, 11 bases remained unmatched. The germline gives CDR1 DFQATT, CDR2 SNEGSKA (reference sequence). DNA for the CDR3: TGCAGTGCAGAGGTAGGGGGACTAGCGCACTACGAGCAGTACTTC. This codes for CSAEVGGLAHYEQYF.

CDR3: CATSRDFGDGGNQPQHF. The CDR3 coding sequence is TGTGCCACCAGCAGAGATTTCGGGGACGGTGGGAATCAGCCCCAGCATTTT. The chain employs TRBV15 and TRBJ1-5; tentatively, D is TRBD1 (5 bases). Germline lookup yields CDR1 LNHNV and CDR2 YYDKDF (reference sequence). This CDR3 region has 17 residues. V was pared by 0 bases and J by 4 bases, with 16 bases between.

A few counts support this clonotype. The chain recombines TRBV10-3 with TRBJ2-7, with TRBD1 as a possible D gene (6 bases). The CDR3 covers 14 residues. Trimming stripped 6 bases from V and 3 bases from J, with 15 bases between. CDR1 and CDR2 from the germline V gene are ENHRY and SYGVKD. CDR3 sequence reads: CAIRVGADSYEQYF. The CDR3 DNA is TGTGCCATCAGGGTGGGGGCCGACAGCTACGAGCAGTACTTC.

This clonotype appeared a few times. The genes are TRBV7-2 and TRBJ1-3; no definite D call. V was cut by 5 bases and J by 0 bases, with 14 bases left in between. Germline V lookup: CDR1 SGHTA, CDR2 FQGNSA. The CDR3 is 16 amino acids. The CDR3 sequence: CASSAWTERSGNTIYF. For the CDR3, the DNA is TGTGCCAGCAGCGCGTGGACTGAGCGCTCTGGAAACACCATATATTTT.

In this sample, this clonotype turned up many times. This chain joins TRBV11-1 and TRBJ1-2; D unclear. Between the trimmed V and J ends, which lost 2 bases and 6 bases, there was a span of 7 bases. The CDR3 has 12 residues. Looked up from germline, CDR1 is SGHAT and CDR2 is FQDESV (reference sequence). The CDR3: CASSLPVNGYTF. DNA for the CDR3: TGTGCCAGCAGCTTACCCGTGAATGGCTACACCTTC. The whole variable domain, filled in from reference TRBV11-1 and TRBJ1-2, reads EAEVAQSPRYKITEKSQAVAFWCDPISGHATLYWYRQILGQGPELLVQFQDESVVDDSQLPKDRFSAERLKGVDSTLKIQPAELGDSAMYLCASSLPVNGYTFGSGTRLTVV.

The chain employs TRBV6-5 and TRBJ2-1; 7 bases fit TRBD2. Unmatched junction bases numbered 7, after V lost 2 bases and J lost 9 bases. Per the germline V gene, CDR1 is MNHEY and CDR2 is SVGAGI. This CDR3 is built from 14 residues. CDR3 amino acids: CASSYGLEWGEQFF. In DNA, the CDR3 is TGTGCCAGCAGTTACGGACTAGAATGGGGTGAGCAGTTCTTC.

The V call is TRBV4-2, the J call TRBJ1-5; 9 nucleotides match TRBD1. The germline V gene has CDR1 LGHNA and CDR2 YNFKEQ. V lost 3 bases and J lost 6; bases outside the gene matches: 9. This CDR3 is 16 amino acids long. The DNA for the CDR3 is TGTGCCAGCAGCCAGGAAACCGGGACAGGGCTTCAGCCCCAGCATTTT. Residues: CASSQETGTGLQPQHF.

This CDR3 reads CASSASGTILSYNEQFF. The DNA of the CDR3 is TGTGCCAGCAGCGCCTCCGGGACTATCTTGTCCTACAATGAGCAGTTCTTC. The chain is built from TRBV5-6 and TRBJ2-1; 7 positions match TRBD2. The CDR3 extends over 17 amino acids. CDR1 and CDR2 (germline): SGHDT, YYEEEE. Trimming removed 4 bases from V and 1 base from J; junction bases left unmatched: 11.

The V gene is TRBV12-3 or TRBV12-4, the J gene TRBJ2-4; 10 nucleotides align to TRBD1. Losses at the gene ends were 6 bases for V and 0 bases for J; bases not matched to a gene: 17. The CDR3 consists of 20 residues. In DNA, the CDR3 is TGTGCCAGCAGCCTTTACGGGACAGGGGACTCGCTCCGAGCCAAAAACATTCAGTACTTC. This encodes CASSLYGTGDSLRAKNIQYF.

This clonotype appeared a few times. The CDR3 DNA is TGTGCCAGCAGCCAACTAAGCGTGGACAGGACCTACGAGCAGTACTTC. The encoded protein is CASSQLSVDRTYEQYF. The V gene is TRBV4-2, the J gene TRBJ2-7, with 7 nucleotides matching TRBD1. There are 16 residues in the CDR3. V gave up 2 bases and J gave up 2 bases; unmatched junction bases: 9. Germline V gene lookup returns CDR1 LGHNA and CDR2 YNFKEQ.

V usage is TRBV20-1 and J usage is TRBJ2-5; 9 positions agree with TRBD2. The V gene end was trimmed by 3 bases and the J gene end by 5 bases; junction bases not matched to a gene: 7. The CDR3 has 14 amino acids. Germline V gene data show CDR1 as DFQATT and CDR2 as SNEGSKA (reference sequence). This CDR3 is CSASPSGEGETQYF. In nucleotides, the CDR3 is TGCAGTGCTAGTCCTAGCGGGGAGGGGGAGACCCAGTACTTC.

This clonotype was observed a few times. This rearrangement joins TRBV7-8 to TRBJ2-1, with D perhaps given as TRBD1 or TRBD2 (7 bases each). Between the trimmed V and J ends, which lost 2 bases and 6 bases, there was a span of 17 bases. The CDR3 is 16 amino acids. Germline assignment: CDR1 SGHVS and CDR2 FQNEAQ. For the CDR3, the DNA is TGTGCCAGCAGCTTAACTCAGGGGGGGATACCCAATGAGCAGTTCTTC. This gives the protein CASSLTQGGIPNEQFF.

This clonotype was found a few times. V and J are TRBV29-1 and TRBJ2-5; TRBD2 matches at 8 bases. Trimming took 8 bases from V and 2 from J; bases not matched to a gene: 10. Germline CDR1 reads SQVTM; CDR2 reads ANQGSEA. The CDR3 runs 14 residues. The CDR3 coding sequence is TGCAGCTCAGACATAGCGGGGACTCAAGAGACCCAGTACTTC. It is translated as CSSDIAGTQETQYF.

The sample holds many counts of this clonotype. The chain links TRBV19 to TRBJ2-7, with D possibly TRBD2 on 6 matching bases. Looked up from germline, CDR1 is LNHDA and CDR2 is SQIVND (reference sequence). The length of the CDR3 is 12 residues. Trimming took 8 bases from V and 0 from J, leaving 8 bases between them. This CDR3 reads CASAGSSYEQYF. In DNA, the CDR3 is TGTGCCAGTGCCGGGAGCTCCTACGAGCAGTACTTC.

This rearrangement joins TRBV5-1 to TRBJ2-7; D may match TRBD1 or TRBD2 (5 bases each). From germline, CDR1 is SGHRS and CDR2 YFSETQ. The CDR3 length is 13 residues. V lost 6 bases and J 6 bases, leaving 16 bases between the germline ends. The CDR3 DNA reads as TGCGCCAGCACCGCGGATGGGGGTCGCGAGCAGTACTTC. Translated, it gives CASTADGGREQYF.

CDR3 coding DNA: TGTGCCAGCAGCCTTCTCCTCGGAGTTGGGGAGCTGTTTTTT. Protein sequence: CASSLLLGVGELFF. The chain joins TRBV7-3 to TRBJ2-2, with D hard to call. Germline CDR1 SGHTA, CDR2 FQGTGA. V gave up 5 bases and J gave up 8 bases, with 15 bases separating them. The CDR3 runs 14 residues.

The chain couples TRBV7-3 to TRBJ2-1; 8 bases agree with TRBD1. Germline assignment: CDR1 SGHTA and CDR2 FQGTGA. The CDR3 loop spans 15 amino acids. Germline trimming cut 3 bases from V and 2 bases from J; bases unmatched to any gene: 3. The DNA for the CDR3 is TGTGCCAGCAGCTTCCGGGACAGGCCCTACAATGAGCAGTTCTTC. It translates to CASSFRDRPYNEQFF.

This clonotype was counted ten times or more. The V call is TRBV20-1, the J call TRBJ2-1, with 16 nucleotides matching TRBD2. CDR3 length: 15 residues. With 3 bases clipped from V and 8 bases from J, the junction kept 4 bases outside the gene matches. CDR1 and CDR2 (germline): DFQATT, SNEGSKA (reference sequence). The CDR3 DNA reads as TGCAGTGCTAGTCAGGGACTAGCGGGAGGGTATGAGCAGTTCTTC. Amino acid sequence: CSASQGLAGGYEQFF.

The sample holds a few counts of this clonotype. The genes are TRBV20-1 and TRBJ2-5; D gene uncertain. The CDR3 has 12 residues. Between the trimmed V and J ends, which lost 2 bases and 5 bases, there was a span of 9 bases. The germline V gene has CDR1 DFQATT and CDR2 SNEGSKA (reference sequence). Here the CDR3 DNA reads TGCAGTGCTAGAAGTCTAGGGGAGACCCAGTACTTC. Encoded protein: CSARSLGETQYF.

A note on this clonotype: One junction end does not reproduce the germline sequence, and a read error may be involved. The chain employs TRBV16 and TRBJ2-5; no reliable D call. CDR3 length equals 13 residues. Germline loops: CDR1 KGHSY, CDR2 FQNENV. In DNA form, the CDR3 reads TGTGCCAGCACCCAAGGCCTACAAGAGACCCAGTACTTC. Translating it yields CASTQGLQETQYF.

The chain uses TRBV20-1 and TRBJ2-7; 13 nucleotides align to TRBD2. From germline, CDR1 is DFQATT and CDR2 SNEGSKA (reference sequence). This CDR3 has 16 residues. Trimming removed 5 bases from V and 3 bases from J; junction bases left unmatched: 10. The CDR3, as DNA: TGCAGTGCTGGAATAACTAGCGGGGGGGCCTACTACGAGCAGTACTTC. Translation: CSAGITSGGAYYEQYF.

The V call is TRBV4-3, the J call TRBJ1-6; the match to TRBD1 covers 9 bases. Germline lookup yields CDR1 LGHNA and CDR2 YSLEER. This CDR3 contains 15 residues. Germline trimming cut 2 bases from V and 9 bases from J; bases unmatched to any gene: 5. The CDR3 spells CASSQIQGAGSPLHF. As DNA, the CDR3 is TGCGCCAGCAGCCAAATACAGGGGGCCGGTTCACCCCTCCACTTT.

J is TRBJ1-1 and V is TRBV9; no reliable D call. The CDR3 runs to 14 residues. The ends were cut back, 0 bases at V and 1 base at J, with 7 bases in the middle. CDR1 SGDLS and CDR2 YYNGEE come from the germline V gene. The CDR3 nucleotides read TGTGCCAGCAGCGTAGCTTTGTCGAACACTGAAGCTTTCTTT. Amino acid sequence: CASSVALSNTEAFF.

V and J are TRBV5-1 and TRBJ1-1; D is unclear. The CDR3 length is 12 residues. With 0 bases removed from V and 8 bases from J, the gap between germline ends came to 8 bases. CDR1 is SGHRS and CDR2 is YFSETQ in the germline V gene. This CDR3 reads CASSLVAEEAFF. In DNA, the CDR3 is TGCGCCAGCAGCTTGGTGGCGGAGGAAGCTTTCTTT.

The chain combines TRBV3-1 with TRBJ1-2; no clear D. CDR1 and CDR2 (germline): LGHDT, YNNKEL (reference sequence). This CDR3 is 14 amino acids long. V shed 0 bases and J shed 4 bases, with 9 bases lying between them. The CDR3 coding sequence is TGTGCCAGCAGCCAAGACTTGGGGTTCTATGGCTACACCTTC. It encodes CASSQDLGFYGYTF.

The chain recombines TRBV5-1 with TRBJ2-2; D is unclear. This CDR3 region has 12 residues. CDR1 is SGHRS, CDR2 YFSETQ, per germline. V was clipped by 2 bases and J by 6 bases, with 5 bases between them. The CDR3, as DNA: TGCGCCAGCAGCTTTTCCGCCGGGGAGCTGTTTTTT. Residues: CASSFSAGELFF.